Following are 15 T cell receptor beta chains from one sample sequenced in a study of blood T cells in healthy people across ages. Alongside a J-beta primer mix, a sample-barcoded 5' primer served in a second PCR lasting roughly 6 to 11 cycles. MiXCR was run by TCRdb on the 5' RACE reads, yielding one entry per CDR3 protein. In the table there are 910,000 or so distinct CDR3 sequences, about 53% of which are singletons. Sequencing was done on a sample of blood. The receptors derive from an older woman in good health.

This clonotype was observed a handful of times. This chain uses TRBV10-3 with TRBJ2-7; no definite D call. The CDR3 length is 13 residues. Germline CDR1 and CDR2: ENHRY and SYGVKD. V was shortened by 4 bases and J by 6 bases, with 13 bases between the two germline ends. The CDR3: CAISVSQLGEQYF. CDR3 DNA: TGTGCCATCAGTGTATCCCAACTGGGCGAGCAGTACTTC.

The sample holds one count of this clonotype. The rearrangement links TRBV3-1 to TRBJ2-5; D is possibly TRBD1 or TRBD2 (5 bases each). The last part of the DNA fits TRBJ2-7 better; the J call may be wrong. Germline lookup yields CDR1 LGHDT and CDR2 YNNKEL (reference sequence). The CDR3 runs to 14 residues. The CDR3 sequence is CASSPPGPAAEQYF. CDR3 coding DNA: TGTGCCAGCAGCCCACCGGGACCAGCCGCCGAGCAGTACTTC.

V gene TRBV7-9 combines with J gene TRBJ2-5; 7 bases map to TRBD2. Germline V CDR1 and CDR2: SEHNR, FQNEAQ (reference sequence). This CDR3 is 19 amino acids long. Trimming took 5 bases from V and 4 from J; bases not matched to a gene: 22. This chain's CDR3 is CASSPQRGSGGTHGETQYF. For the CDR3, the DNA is TGTGCCAGCAGCCCTCAACGGGGTTCGGGAGGTACTCATGGAGAGACCCAGTACTTC. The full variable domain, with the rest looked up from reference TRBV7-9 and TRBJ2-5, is DTGVSQNPRHKITKRGQNVTFRCDPISEHNRLYWYRQTLGQGPEFLTYFQNEAQLEKSRLLSDRFSAERPKGSFSTLEIQRTEQGDSAMYLCASSPQRGSGGTHGETQYFGPGTRLLVL.

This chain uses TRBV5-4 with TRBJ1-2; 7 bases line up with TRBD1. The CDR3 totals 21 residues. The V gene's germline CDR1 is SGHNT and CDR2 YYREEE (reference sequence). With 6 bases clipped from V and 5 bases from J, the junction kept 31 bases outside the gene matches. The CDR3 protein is CASTWQGLNRRTGGLEYGYTF. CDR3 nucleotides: TGTGCCAGCACATGGCAGGGACTTAACCGACGGACAGGTGGATTGGAATATGGCTACACCTTC.

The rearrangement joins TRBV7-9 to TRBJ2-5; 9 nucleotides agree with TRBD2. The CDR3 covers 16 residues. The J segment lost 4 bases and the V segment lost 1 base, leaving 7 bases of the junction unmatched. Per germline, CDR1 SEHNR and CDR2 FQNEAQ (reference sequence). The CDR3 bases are TGTGCCAGCAGCTTAGTCCGCGCGGGAGGGGGAGAGACCCAGTACTTC. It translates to CASSLVRAGGGETQYF.

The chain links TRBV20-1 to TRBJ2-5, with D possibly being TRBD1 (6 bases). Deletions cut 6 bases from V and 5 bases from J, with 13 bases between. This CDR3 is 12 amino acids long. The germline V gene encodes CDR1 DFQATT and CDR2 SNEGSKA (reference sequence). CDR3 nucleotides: TGCAGTGCGACCACGGACAGCGAGACCCAGTACTTC. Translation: CSATTDSETQYF.

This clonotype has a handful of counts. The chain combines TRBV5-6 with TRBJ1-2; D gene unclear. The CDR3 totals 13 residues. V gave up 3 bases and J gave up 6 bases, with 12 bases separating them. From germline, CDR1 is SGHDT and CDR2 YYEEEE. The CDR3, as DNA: TGTGCCAGCAGCTGGGAAAGAGGCGATGGCTACACCTTC. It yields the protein CASSWERGDGYTF.

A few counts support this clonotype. This CDR3 is CSVAIGITDTQYF. The CDR3 nucleotides read TGCAGCGTTGCAATAGGGATTACAGATACGCAGTATTTT. The J gene is TRBJ2-3, the V gene TRBV29-1; D not certain. Germline CDR1 is SQVTM and CDR2 is ANQGSEA. The CDR3 has 13 amino acids. V lost 4 bases and J lost 3, with 11 bases in between.

The CDR3 DNA sequence: TGTGCCAGCTCCCACCGGGGAGCGGTCAGCTCCTACGAGCAGTACTTC. Protein product: CASSHRGAVSSYEQYF. The chain links TRBV18 to TRBJ2-7; tentatively, D is TRBD2 (5 bases). Germline-derived CDR1 and CDR2 are KGHSH and LQKENI. The CDR3 contains 16 residues. Deletions cut 6 bases from V and 0 bases from J, with 18 bases between.

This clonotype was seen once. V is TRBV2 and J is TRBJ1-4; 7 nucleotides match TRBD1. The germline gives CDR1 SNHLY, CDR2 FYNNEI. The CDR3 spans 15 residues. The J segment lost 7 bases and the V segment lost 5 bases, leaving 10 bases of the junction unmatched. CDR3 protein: CASSFDGQGGEKLFF. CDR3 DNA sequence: TGTGCCAGCAGTTTCGATGGGCAGGGGGGTGAAAAACTGTTTTTT.

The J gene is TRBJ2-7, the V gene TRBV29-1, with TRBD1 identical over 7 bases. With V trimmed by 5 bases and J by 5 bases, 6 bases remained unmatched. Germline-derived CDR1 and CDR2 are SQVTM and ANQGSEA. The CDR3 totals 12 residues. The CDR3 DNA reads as TGCAGCGTTAGACAGGGTAGGAACGAGCAGTACTTC. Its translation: CSVRQGRNEQYF.

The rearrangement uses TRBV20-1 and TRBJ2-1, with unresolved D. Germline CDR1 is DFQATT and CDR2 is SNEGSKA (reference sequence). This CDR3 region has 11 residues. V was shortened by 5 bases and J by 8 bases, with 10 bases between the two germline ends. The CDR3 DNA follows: TGCAGTGCTTCGAATGGGGATGAGCAGTTCTTC. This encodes CSASNGDEQFF.

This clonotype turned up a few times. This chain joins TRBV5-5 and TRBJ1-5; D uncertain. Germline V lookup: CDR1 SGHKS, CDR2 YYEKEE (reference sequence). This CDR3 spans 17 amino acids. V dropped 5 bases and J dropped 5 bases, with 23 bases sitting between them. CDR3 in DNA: TGTGCCAGCAGTCTTGGCGGTTTCGGTTGGGGTCATCAGCCCCAGCATTTT. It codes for CASSLGGFGWGHQPQHF.

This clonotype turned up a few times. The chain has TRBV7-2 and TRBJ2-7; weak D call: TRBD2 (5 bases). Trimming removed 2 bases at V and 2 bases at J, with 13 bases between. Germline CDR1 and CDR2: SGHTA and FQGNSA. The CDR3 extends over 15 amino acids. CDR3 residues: CASSLISSLAYEQYF. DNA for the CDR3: TGTGCCAGCAGCTTAATTTCTAGCTTAGCCTACGAGCAGTACTTC.

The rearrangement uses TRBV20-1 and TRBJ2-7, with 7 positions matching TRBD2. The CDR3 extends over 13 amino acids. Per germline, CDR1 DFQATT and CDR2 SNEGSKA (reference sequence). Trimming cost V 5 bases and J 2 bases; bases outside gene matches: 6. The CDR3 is CSARGLGTYEQYF. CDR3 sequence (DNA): TGCAGTGCTCGTGGACTAGGAACCTACGAGCAGTACTTC.